The source of this T cell receptor beta chain is a study of blood T cell repertoires in COVID-19. Study-level information: Whether acute or convalescent, the COVID-19 samples came from the United States, Italy and Spain. From T cells, B-cell-depleted T cells, or PBMCs came the material, which was cDNA or gDNA.

The CDR3 is 15 amino acids. The V gene end was trimmed by 2 bases and the J gene end by 3 bases; junction bases not matched to a gene: 3. Germline CDR1 is SEHNR and CDR2 is FQNEAQ (reference sequence). As originally analysed: Amplification of reference gene primers was used by the study to estimate nucleated cell counts. Sequenced by immunoSEQ multiplex PCR; TCRdb stores in-frame clones only, minus some. The DNA was the basis for D and trimming; V, J and clone size are from that table. In the table there are approximately 290,000 clones, roughly 90% of which are singletons. V gene TRBV7-9 combines with J gene TRBJ1-4; 7 nucleotides align to TRBD1. Sequencing was carried out using peripheral blood. This clonotype originated in a woman aged 55-69 years with acute or convalescent COVID-19. The CDR3 coding sequence is TGTGCCAGCAGCTTAACAGGGACAGCTAATGAAAAACTGTTTTTT. It is translated as CASSLTGTANEKLFF.